A few counts support the clone carrying this TCR beta chain. Its antigen is undetermined. The library was built from about 0.4 ug RNA with molecular barcoded adaptors for alpha/delta and beta/gamma chains. From the reads, TCRdb called clonotypes with MiXCR, one entry per CDR3 protein. The sample lists 90,000 to 95,000 distinct CDR3 sequences; 20% to 25% were seen once. From germline, CDR1 is SEHNR and CDR2 FQNEAQ (reference sequence). Deletions cut 0 bases from V and 6 bases from J, with 14 bases between. The CDR3 runs to 15 residues. The source of the sample is a study of read filtering for tumor transcriptome and immune sequencing. Whole-study context: Among patients, approximately 17 were male and approximately 15 female, aged about 40 to 90 (mean about 69).

Overall study findings and caveats: About 81.9% of IR-seq clonotypes had one read, totaling around 3.5% of reads; RNA-seq: around 70% and 40%. Dropping single-read clonotypes raised IR-seq and RNA-seq shared-clonotype correlation.

The chain uses TRBV7-9 and TRBJ1-2; tentative D call: TRBD1 (5 bases). This sequence was found in a donor older than 35 with multiple myeloma. Sequencing input: a population of CD138-negative cells sorted from bone marrow. This CDR3 reads CASSLAHAGIDGYTF. In DNA, the CDR3 is TGTGCCAGCAGCTTAGCGCACGCAGGGATCGATGGCTACACCTTC.